One and the same sample provided the 15 T cell receptor beta chains below, sequenced in a study of PD-L1 blockade in urothelial cancer. Generated by immunoSEQ multiplex PCR, the TCRdb table keeps only in-frame clones and is missing some. The sample yields under 85,000 clones, under 95% seen once. Time point described: peripheral blood 6 weeks after treatment start. The sample consisted of PBMCs, taken around atezolizumab (anti-PD-L1) treatment. All receptors come from a woman aged 80 or over with urothelial cancer.

This chain joins TRBV5-1 and TRBJ2-1; 7 bases are a match to TRBD2. The V gene's germline CDR1 is SGHRS and CDR2 YFSETQ. This CDR3 is 15 amino acids long. V trimming: 4 bases; J trimming: 0 bases; junction bases outside the gene matches: 4. CDR3 residues: CASSPSGTSYNEQFF. Written as DNA, the CDR3 is TGCGCCAGCAGCCCCAGCGGGACCTCCTACAATGAGCAGTTCTTC.

The V and J genes are TRBV19 and TRBJ2-5, with D tentatively TRBD2 (6 bases). V gave up 5 bases and J gave up 1 base, with 11 bases separating them. The CDR3 consists of 14 residues. Per germline, CDR1 LNHDA and CDR2 SQIVND (reference sequence). The DNA of the CDR3 is TGTGCCAGTAGTTTTAGCGGAATCCAAGAGACCCAGTACTTC. This codes for CASSFSGIQETQYF.

V usage is TRBV7-9 and J usage is TRBJ1-2, with D hard to call. V was cut by 3 bases and J by 8 bases, with 10 bases left in between. The CDR3 spans 12 residues. From germline, CDR1 is SEHNR and CDR2 FQNEAQ (reference sequence). This chain's CDR3 is CASSLAAEGYTF. The CDR3 coding sequence is TGTGCCAGCAGCTTGGCCGCGGAGGGCTACACCTTC.

The chain recombines TRBV7-9 with TRBJ1-2, with D possibly TRBD1 on 5 matching bases. The germline gives CDR1 SEHNR, CDR2 FQNEAQ (reference sequence). The CDR3 extends over 15 amino acids. V was clipped by 1 base and J by 7 bases, with 16 bases between them. This chain's CDR3 is CASSLVGPGLGGYTF. The CDR3 bases are TGTGCCAGCAGCTTAGTCGGACCAGGGCTTGGTGGCTACACCTTC.

The chain uses TRBV6-1 and TRBJ2-1; tentatively, D is TRBD2 (6 bases). Trimming cost V 3 bases and J 8 bases, with 17 bases left between them. CDR1 is MNHNS and CDR2 is SASEGT in the germline V gene. The CDR3 consists of 15 residues. CDR3 nucleotides: TGTGCCAGCAGTGAGCGACTAGTTGGGATGGATGAGCAGTTCTTC. Encoded protein: CASSERLVGMDEQFF.

This chain joins TRBV10-3 and TRBJ1-5, with 7 bases fitting TRBD1. The CDR3 runs to 13 residues. CDR1 and CDR2 from the germline V gene are ENHRY and SYGVKD. The J segment lost 8 bases and the V segment lost 8 bases, leaving 9 bases of the junction unmatched. Here the CDR3 reads CAIAGTDGEPQHF. The DNA for the CDR3 is TGTGCCATCGCCGGGACAGACGGGGAGCCCCAGCATTTT.

The rearrangement joins TRBV7-9 to TRBJ2-1, with 7 bases lining up with TRBD2. This CDR3 is 12 amino acids long. Trimming took 5 bases from V and 10 from J; bases not matched to a gene: 5. Germline lookup yields CDR1 SEHNR and CDR2 FQNEAQ (reference sequence). CDR3: CASSRTSREQFF. DNA of the CDR3: TGTGCCAGCAGCCGGACTAGTCGCGAGCAGTTCTTC.

This clone was seen more than once but under ten times. The chain has TRBV10-2 and TRBJ1-1; D might be TRBD1 (5 bases). Trimming took off 6 bases at V and 2 bases at J, with 16 bases between the two ends. CDR1 is WSHSY and CDR2 is SAAADI in the germline V gene. This CDR3 is built from 15 residues. The CDR3 sequence: CASRASGRENTEAFF. CDR3 DNA sequence: TGCGCCAGCAGGGCATCCGGCAGGGAAAACACTGAAGCTTTCTTT.

The genes are TRBV4-1 and TRBJ1-1; 8 bases are a match to TRBD1. The V gene's germline CDR1 is MGHRA and CDR2 YSYEKL. J lost 4 bases, V lost 4 bases, and 8 bases had no gene match. The CDR3 is 15 amino acids. The CDR3 spells CASSREQGGSTEAFF. CDR3 in DNA: TGCGCCAGCAGCCGAGAACAGGGGGGGAGCACTGAAGCTTTCTTT.

The chain is built from TRBV10-1 and TRBJ1-2; 8 bases agree with TRBD1. Losses at the gene ends were 5 bases for V and 6 bases for J; bases not matched to a gene: 5. In germline, CDR1 is WNHNN, CDR2 SYGVQD (reference sequence). CDR3 length equals 13 residues. The CDR3 is CASSSDRVNGYTF. For the CDR3, the DNA is TGCGCCAGCAGTTCGGACAGGGTCAATGGCTACACCTTC.

The V gene is TRBV2, the J gene TRBJ1-1; D uncertain. Trimming shortened V by 6 bases and J by 5 bases, and 16 bases separated the two germline ends. The CDR3 covers 14 residues. Per germline, CDR1 SNHLY and CDR2 FYNNEI. CDR3 loop: CASSHELGGTEAFF. CDR3 coding DNA: TGTGCCAGCAGCCACGAACTGGGAGGGACTGAAGCTTTCTTT.

This chain links TRBV2 with TRBJ2-3; possibly TRBD2 for D (6 bases). V shed 6 bases and J shed 2 bases, with 12 bases lying between them. The length of the CDR3 is 14 residues. CDR1 is SNHLY, CDR2 FYNNEI, per germline. CDR3 protein: CASRTGENTDTQYF. DNA for the CDR3: TGTGCCAGCAGGACGGGGGAAAACACAGATACGCAGTATTTT.

This clone was seen just once. The chain has TRBV28 and TRBJ2-5; 7 nucleotides align to TRBD1. The CDR3 is made up of 15 amino acids. CDR1 is MDHEN, CDR2 SYDVKM, per germline. V lost 6 bases, J lost 3 bases, and 10 bases stayed unmatched. The CDR3 DNA is TGTGCCAGCAGCCCCTCCGGGACAGAGAAAGAGACCCAGTACTTC. The encoded protein is CASSPSGTEKETQYF.

This chain links TRBV7-8 with TRBJ2-5, with TRBD2 as a possible D gene (5 bases). Germline CDR1 SGHVS, CDR2 FQNEAQ. The V end was cut by 5 bases, the J end by 5 bases, with 18 bases between. The CDR3 runs 15 residues. CDR3 DNA: TGTGCCAGCAGCATACCCGGGAATAGCCGGGAGACCCAGTACTTC. Amino acid sequence: CASSIPGNSRETQYF.

This clone was recorded only once. The gene calls are TRBV7-9 and TRBJ2-5, with D maybe TRBD2 (6 bases). The V gene lost 5 bases and the J gene lost 4 bases, with 26 bases spanning the gap. Germline V gives CDR1 SEHNR, CDR2 FQNEAQ (reference sequence). The CDR3 sequence is 18 residues long. DNA of the CDR3: TGTGCCAGCAGCCCCAACGTTGAAGAGGGAGGATCGCGAGAGACCCAGTACTTC. Translating gives CASSPNVEEGGSRETQYF.